These 18 T cell receptor beta chains came from one sample sequenced in a study of human T cells and chemical hapten exposure. MiXCR, applied by TCRdb to the RACE reads, yields one record per CDR3 protein. The profile shows nearly 350,000 distinct CDR3 sequences, around 7% of them singletons. Time point: patch test 1, 2 weeks after DPC sensitization. Treatment here: therapeutic diphenylcyclopropenone sensitization with weekly scalp DPC. Sequenced material: whole blood, taken in connection with sensitization to the hapten diphenylcyclopropenone (DPC). All receptors come from a woman aged 18-29 years with alopecia areata. Some clones in this sample may be carry-over from other donors' samples.

This clonotype was found many times. This sequence joins TRBV3-1 and TRBJ1-2; D unresolved. The CDR3 length is 15 residues. V lost 8 bases to trimming and J lost 0 bases, with 16 bases between them. Germline-derived CDR1 and CDR2 are LGHDT and YNNKEL (reference sequence). Here the CDR3 reads CASRRTPETNYGYTF. DNA of the CDR3: TGTGCCAGCCGAAGAACCCCGGAAACTAACTATGGCTACACCTTC.

This clonotype was seen at least ten times. The chain uses TRBV2 and TRBJ1-5; D possibly corresponds to TRBD1 (6 bases). The V and J ends lost 7 bases and 0 bases respectively, with 13 bases between them. Germline values: CDR1 SNHLY, CDR2 FYNNEI. The CDR3 extends over 15 amino acids. CDR3 nucleotides: TGTGCCAGCAACCCAACAGGGAATAGCAATCAGCCCCAGCATTTT. Translated, it gives CASNPTGNSNQPQHF.

Ten or more counts support this clonotype. The junction does not match germline at one end; this may be a read error. DNA for the CDR3: TGTGCCAGCAGTGAAGCGCTGGACTCAGGGTTGGACTTC. It specifies CASSEALDSGLDF. V usage is TRBV6-1 and J usage is TRBJ2-5; possibly TRBD1 or TRBD2 for D (5 bases each). CDR3 length: 13 residues. Germline V gene lookup returns CDR1 MNHNS and CDR2 SASEGT.

The gene calls are TRBV3-1 and TRBJ2-1; 7 nucleotides line up with TRBD2. The V and J ends lost 0 bases and 10 bases, in that order; junction bases with no gene match: 6. Germline CDR1 and CDR2: LGHDT and YNNKEL (reference sequence). This CDR3 is 14 amino acids long. The CDR3 coding sequence is TGTGCCAGCAGCCAAGAGGGGACTACCCTGGAGCAGTTCTTC. It codes for CASSQEGTTLEQFF.

This chain joins TRBV5-4 and TRBJ2-7, with D possibly TRBD1 on 6 matching bases. Germline-derived CDR1 and CDR2 are SGHNT and YYREEE (reference sequence). The CDR3 runs to 13 residues. Trimming cost V 2 bases and J 3 bases, with 9 bases left between them. The CDR3 here is CASSFGQNYEQYF. CDR3 nucleotides: TGTGCCAGCAGCTTCGGACAGAACTACGAGCAGTACTTC. The complete variable domain, with remaining parts taken from reference TRBV5-4 and TRBJ2-7, reads ETGVTQSPTHLIKTRGQQVTLRCSSQSGHNTVSWYQQALGQGPQFIFQYYREEENGRGNFPPRFSGLQFPNYSSELNVNALELDDSALYLCASSFGQNYEQYFGPGTRLTVT.

This clonotype came up many times. The V gene is TRBV6-6, the J gene TRBJ2-7; the match to TRBD1 covers 10 bases. CDR1 is MNHNY, CDR2 SVGAGI, per germline (reference sequence). The CDR3 consists of 12 residues. Trimming cost V 2 bases and J 11 bases; bases outside gene matches: 3. CDR3 coding DNA: TGTGCCAGCAGTTACCTAGGACAGGGGGAGTACTTC. Amino acid sequence: CASSYLGQGEYF.

This clonotype showed up many times. This chain joins TRBV27 and TRBJ2-7; D unclear. From germline, CDR1 is MNHEY and CDR2 SMNVEV (reference sequence). Trimming stripped 5 bases from V and 4 bases from J, with 12 bases between. The CDR3 extends over 13 amino acids. CDR3 sequence: CASSHGLKYEQYF. The CDR3 DNA reads TGTGCCAGCAGTCACGGCCTTAAGTACGAGCAGTACTTC.

This clonotype occurred a few times. The chain uses TRBV2 and TRBJ1-4; possible D gene TRBD1, 6 bases. Germline CDR1 and CDR2: SNHLY and FYNNEI. Trimming cost V 10 bases and J 5 bases, with 11 bases left between them. This CDR3 contains 12 residues. In DNA form, the CDR3 reads TGTGCCACTAGGGGGGAGAATGAAAAACTGTTTTTT. Translation gives CATRGENEKLFF.

The rearrangement joins TRBV4-2 to TRBJ2-1; 14 positions match TRBD2. This CDR3 is built from 12 residues. Germline V CDR1 and CDR2: LGHNA, YNFKEQ. For the CDR3, the DNA is TGTGCGCCGGGACTAGCGGGGGTTGAGCAGTTCTTC. Protein sequence: CAPGLAGVEQFF.

This clonotype was detected ten times or more. V usage is TRBV7-3 and J usage is TRBJ2-7, with 9 bases lining up with TRBD2. Germline values: CDR1 SGHTA, CDR2 FQGTGA. Germline trimming cut 6 bases from V and 5 bases from J; bases unmatched to any gene: 8. The CDR3 extends over 14 amino acids. This CDR3 reads CASSTGLAQNEQYF. The CDR3, as DNA: TGTGCCAGCAGTACGGGACTAGCCCAGAACGAGCAGTACTTC.

V usage is TRBV6-2 or TRBV6-3 and J usage is TRBJ2-3; D is possibly TRBD1 (6 bases). Germline V gene lookup returns CDR1 MNHEY and CDR2 SVGEGT. The V end lost 4 bases, the J end lost 3 bases, and 14 bases lay between the germline ends. The CDR3 has 15 residues. The CDR3 loop is CASSSGTFGTDTQYF. CDR3 DNA sequence: TGTGCCAGCAGTTCCGGGACATTTGGAACAGATACGCAGTATTTT.

This clonotype appeared many times. The gene calls are TRBV9 and TRBJ1-2; 8 bases fit TRBD1. Germline CDR1 reads SGDLS; CDR2 reads YYNGEE. This CDR3 contains 14 residues. After removal of 0 bases from V and 4 bases from J, the junction contained 2 bases not matched to a gene. The CDR3 region is CASSVAGQAYGYTF. The CDR3 DNA sequence: TGTGCCAGCAGCGTAGCGGGACAGGCCTATGGCTACACCTTC. Full variable domain (remainder filled in from reference TRBV9 and TRBJ1-2): DSGVTQTPKHLITATGQRVTLRCSPRSGDLSVYWYQQSLDQGLQFLIQYYNGEERAKGNILERFSAQQFPDLHSELNLSSLELGDSALYFCASSVAGQAYGYTFGSGTRLTVV.

This clonotype was found many times. The rearrangement links TRBV28 to TRBJ1-1; D is undetermined. The CDR3 consists of 13 residues. The V and J ends lost 5 bases and 6 bases respectively, with 13 bases between them. Per germline, CDR1 MDHEN and CDR2 SYDVKM. The CDR3 nucleotides read TGTGCCAGCAGTCCCCGGGTCTCGGCTGAAGCTTTCTTT. Translated, it gives CASSPRVSAEAFF.

This chain links TRBV3-1 with TRBJ2-6; D is possibly TRBD2 (6 bases). The germline V gene encodes CDR1 LGHDT and CDR2 YNNKEL (reference sequence). The CDR3 runs to 17 residues. Deletions cut 1 base from V and 0 bases from J, with 10 bases between. The CDR3 reads CASSQGRGSSGANVLTF. The DNA of the CDR3 is TGTGCCAGCAGCCAAGGTCGGGGGAGCTCTGGGGCCAACGTCCTGACTTTC.

This clonotype was observed a handful of times. The chain is built from TRBV6-6 and TRBJ2-1; D may correspond to TRBD1 or TRBD2 (6 bases each). Between the trimmed V and J ends, which lost 0 bases and 12 bases, there was a span of 15 bases. CDR3 length: 14 amino acids. CDR1 is MNHNY and CDR2 is SVGAGI in the germline V gene (reference sequence). The CDR3 protein is CASSYSTEGGGQFF. CDR3 nucleotide sequence: TGTGCCAGCAGTTACTCGACCGAGGGGGGTGGGCAGTTCTTC.

This chain connects TRBV12-3 or TRBV12-4 to TRBJ1-1; D remains ambiguous. This CDR3 is 12 amino acids long. V was cut by 6 bases and J by 8 bases, with 13 bases left in between. The CDR3 spells CASSPDSREAFF. In nucleotides, the CDR3 is TGTGCCAGCAGCCCAGATTCTAGGGAAGCTTTCTTT.

This clonotype was seen a few times. CDR3 in amino acids: CAVGTGLRYEQYF. In DNA, the CDR3 is TGTGCCGTTGGGACAGGGCTTAGGTACGAGCAGTACTTC. The rearrangement uses TRBV10-3 and TRBJ2-7, with 9 nucleotides matching TRBD1. Trimming at V came to 11 bases and at J to 4 bases, leaving 9 bases not matched to a gene. Germline CDR1 ENHRY, CDR2 SYGVKD. The CDR3 extends over 13 amino acids.

V is TRBV2 and J is TRBJ1-4; weak D call: TRBD1 (5 bases). The germline gives CDR1 SNHLY, CDR2 FYNNEI. The CDR3 loop spans 17 amino acids. The V and J ends lost 1 base and 6 bases respectively, with 18 bases between them. As DNA, the CDR3 is TGTGCCAGCAGTGAAGACAGCCACCCCCTCAGGGATGAAAAACTGTTTTTT. Encoded protein: CASSEDSHPLRDEKLFF.